This TCR beta chain originates from a study of cytomegalovirus exposure and HLA in healthy donors. Whole-study findings and limits: Rare TCR sequences predominated, though certain public TCRs were found in many donors.

Note on this clone: What it recognizes is unknown.

There are 13 residues in the CDR3. Germline values: CDR1 SEHNR, CDR2 FQNEAQ (reference sequence). V dropped 5 bases and J dropped 4; count of bases not matched to a gene: 3. The protocol was immunoSEQ multiplex PCR, while the TCRdb copy is restricted to in-frame clones and leaves out a portion. The table records 100,000 to 120,000 clones, approximately 87% of them present only once. The rearrangement uses TRBV7-9 and TRBJ1-1; the match to TRBD1 covers 8 bases. Specimen: PBMCs. This receptor was taken from a woman in her thirties in good health and CMV-seropositive. Here the CDR3 DNA reads TGTGCCAGCAGCGCAACAGGGGGCACTGAAGCTTTCTTT. It encodes CASSATGGTEAFF. The full variable domain, its missing parts supplied by reference TRBV7-9 and TRBJ1-1, is DTGVSQNPRHKITKRGQNVTFRCDPISEHNRLYWYRQTLGQGPEFLTYFQNEAQLEKSRLLSDRFSAERPKGSFSTLEIQRTEQGDSAMYLCASSATGGTEAFFGQGTRLTVV.